Each of the 2 T cell receptor beta chains below was sequenced from the same sample in a study of blood T cell repertoires in COVID-19 (TCRdb year 2020). Library preparation used the immunoSEQ multiplex PCR assay. Entries here come from immuneACCESS through TCRdb and include only in-frame sequences with V and J called. Some clones fail to appear in such tables; in the studies checked, an unresolved V gene covers under half of the shortfall, and the cause of the remainder is unknown. This sample lists tens of thousands of clones; about 82% were detected once. The ten largest clonotypes hold about 18% of the sample. Sequencing used peripheral blood. The receptors here all came from a human donor in a cohort sampled during active COVID-19.

This clone has just a few counts. V and J are TRBV19 and TRBJ2-1; 11 bases match TRBD1. The CDR3 contains 14 residues. Trimming removed 10 bases from V and 3 bases from J; junction bases left unmatched: 5. Germline CDR1 LNHDA, CDR2 SQIVND (reference sequence). For the CDR3, the DNA is TGTGCCAACGGGACAGGGGGTGTCTACAATGAGCAGTTCTTC. Protein: CANGTGGVYNEQFF.

This sequence joins TRBV12-5 and TRBJ2-1, with 9 nucleotides matching TRBD1. There are 16 residues in the CDR3. The germline gives CDR1 LGHNT, CDR2 FRNRAP. The V segment lost 5 bases and the J segment 5 bases; nucleotides outside the gene matches: 10. CDR3 residues: CASGLPQGAGDNEQFF. CDR3 DNA sequence: TGTGCTAGTGGTCTACCACAGGGGGCAGGGGACAATGAGCAGTTCTTC.